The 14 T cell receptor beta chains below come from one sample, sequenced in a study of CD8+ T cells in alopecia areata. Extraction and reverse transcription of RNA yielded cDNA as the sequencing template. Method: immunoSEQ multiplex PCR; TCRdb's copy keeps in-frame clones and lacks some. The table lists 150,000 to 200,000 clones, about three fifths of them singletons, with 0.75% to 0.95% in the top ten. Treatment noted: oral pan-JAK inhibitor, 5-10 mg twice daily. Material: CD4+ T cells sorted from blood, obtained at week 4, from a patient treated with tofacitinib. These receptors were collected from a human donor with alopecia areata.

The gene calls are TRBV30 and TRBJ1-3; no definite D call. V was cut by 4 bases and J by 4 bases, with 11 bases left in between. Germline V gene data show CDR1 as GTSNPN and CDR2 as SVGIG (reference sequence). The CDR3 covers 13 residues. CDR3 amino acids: CAWMFLRGNTIYF. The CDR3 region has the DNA TGTGCCTGGATGTTTCTAAGGGGAAACACCATATATTTT.

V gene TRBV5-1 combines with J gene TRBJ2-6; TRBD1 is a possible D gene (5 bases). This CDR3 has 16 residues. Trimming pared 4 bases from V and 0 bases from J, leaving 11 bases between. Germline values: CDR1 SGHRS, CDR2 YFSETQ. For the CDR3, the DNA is TGCGCCAGCAGCGGGGCAGTCCTCTCTGGGGCCAACGTCCTGACTTTC. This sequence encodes CASSGAVLSGANVLTF.

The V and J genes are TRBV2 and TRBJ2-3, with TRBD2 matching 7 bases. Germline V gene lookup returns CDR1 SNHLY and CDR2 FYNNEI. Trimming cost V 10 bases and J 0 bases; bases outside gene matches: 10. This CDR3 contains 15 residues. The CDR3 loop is CATRLALQSTDTQYF. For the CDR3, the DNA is TGTGCCACCAGACTAGCTCTTCAAAGCACAGATACGCAGTATTTT.

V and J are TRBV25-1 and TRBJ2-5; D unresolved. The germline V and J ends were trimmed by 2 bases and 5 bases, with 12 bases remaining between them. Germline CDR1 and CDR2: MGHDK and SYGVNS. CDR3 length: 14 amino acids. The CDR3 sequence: CASSEIRAGETQYF. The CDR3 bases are TGTGCCAGCAGTGAAATAAGGGCCGGCGAGACCCAGTACTTC.

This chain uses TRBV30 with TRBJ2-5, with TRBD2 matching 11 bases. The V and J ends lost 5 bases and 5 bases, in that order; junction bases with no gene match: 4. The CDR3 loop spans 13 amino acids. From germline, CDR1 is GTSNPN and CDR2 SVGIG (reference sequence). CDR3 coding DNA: TGTGCCTGGGCACTAGCGGGGGTTGAGACCCAGTACTTC. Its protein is CAWALAGVETQYF. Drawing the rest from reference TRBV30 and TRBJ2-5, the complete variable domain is SQTIHQWPATLVQPVGSPLSLECTVEGTSNPNLYWYRQAAGRGLQLLFYSVGIGQISSEVPQNLSASRPQDRQFILSSKKLLLSDSGFYLCAWALAGVETQYFGPGTRLLVL.

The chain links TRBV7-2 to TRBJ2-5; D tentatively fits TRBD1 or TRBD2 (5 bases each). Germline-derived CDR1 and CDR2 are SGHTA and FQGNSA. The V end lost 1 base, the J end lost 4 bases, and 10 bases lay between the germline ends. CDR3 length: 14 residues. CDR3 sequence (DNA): TGTGCCAGCAGCTTAGGATGGGGGAGAGAGACCCAGTACTTC. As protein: CASSLGWGRETQYF. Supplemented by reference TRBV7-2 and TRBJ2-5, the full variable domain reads GAGVSQSPSNKVTEKGKDVELRCDPISGHTALYWYRQSLGQGLEFLIYFQGNSAPDKSGLPSDRFSAERTGGSVSTLTIQRTQQEDSAVYLCASSLGWGRETQYFGPGTRLLVL.

This chain's CDR3 is CSVEGGNTIYF. The CDR3 coding sequence is TGCAGCGTTGAAGGTGGAAACACCATATATTTT. The J gene is TRBJ1-3, the V gene TRBV29-1; D gene ambiguous. CDR1 and CDR2 from the germline V gene are SQVTM and ANQGSEA. Trimming removed 1 base at V and 3 bases at J, with 1 base between. This CDR3 has 11 amino acids.

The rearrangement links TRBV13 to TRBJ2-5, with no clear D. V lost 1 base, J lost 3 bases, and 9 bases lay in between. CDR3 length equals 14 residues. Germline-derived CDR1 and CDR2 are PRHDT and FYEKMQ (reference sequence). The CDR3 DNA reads TGTGCCAGCAGCTTAGCCTTCGGAGAAGAGACCCAGTACTTC. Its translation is CASSLAFGEETQYF.

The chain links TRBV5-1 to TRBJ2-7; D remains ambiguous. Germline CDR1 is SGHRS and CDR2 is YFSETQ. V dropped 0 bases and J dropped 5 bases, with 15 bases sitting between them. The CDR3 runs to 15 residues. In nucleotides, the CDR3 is TGCGCCAGCAGCTTGGTAAACGATGGGGTTCACGAGCAGTACTTC. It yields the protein CASSLVNDGVHEQYF.

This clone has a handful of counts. CDR3 in DNA: TGTGCCAGCAGAGCGGGACAGTACAATGAGCAGTTCTTC. Translated, it gives CASRAGQYNEQFF. V gene TRBV6-5 combines with J gene TRBJ2-1; either TRBD1 or TRBD2 may fit D (7 bases each). V gave up 6 bases and J gave up 4 bases, with 10 bases separating them. The CDR3 has 13 residues. Germline CDR1 reads MNHEY; CDR2 reads SVGAGI.

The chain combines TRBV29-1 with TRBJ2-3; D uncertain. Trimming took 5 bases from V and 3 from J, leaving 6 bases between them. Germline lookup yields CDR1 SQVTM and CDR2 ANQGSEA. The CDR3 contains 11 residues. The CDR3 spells CSVQATDTQYF. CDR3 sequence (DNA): TGCAGCGTTCAAGCGACAGATACGCAGTATTTT.

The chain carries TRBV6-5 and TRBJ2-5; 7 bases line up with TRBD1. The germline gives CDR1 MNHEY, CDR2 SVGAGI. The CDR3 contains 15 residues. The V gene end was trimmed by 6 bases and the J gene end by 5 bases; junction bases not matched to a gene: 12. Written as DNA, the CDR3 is TGTGCCAGCAGGTCGGGACAGTTGTCCCGGGAGACCCAGTACTTC. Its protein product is CASRSGQLSRETQYF.

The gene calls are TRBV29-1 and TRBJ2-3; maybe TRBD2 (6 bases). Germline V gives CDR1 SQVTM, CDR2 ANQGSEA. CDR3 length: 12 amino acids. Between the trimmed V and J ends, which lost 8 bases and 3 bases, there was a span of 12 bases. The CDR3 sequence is CSLGSGTDTQYF. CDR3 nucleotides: TGCAGCCTCGGTAGCGGTACAGATACGCAGTATTTT.

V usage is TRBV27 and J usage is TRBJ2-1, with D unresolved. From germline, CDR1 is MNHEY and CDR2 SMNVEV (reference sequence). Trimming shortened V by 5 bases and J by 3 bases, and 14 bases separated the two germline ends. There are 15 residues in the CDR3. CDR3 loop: CASSPRRALYNEQFF. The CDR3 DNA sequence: TGTGCCAGCAGTCCTCGAAGGGCCCTCTACAATGAGCAGTTCTTC.